This passage covers 25 T cell receptor beta chains from one sample sequenced in a study of radiation and T cells in renal cell carcinoma. Time point of the sample: blood 2 weeks post-SBRT. As to treatment: 15 Gy SBRT to primary tumor, nephrectomy 4 weeks later. Produced via immunoSEQ multiplex PCR; TCRdb's table is partial and in-frame only. There are about 130,000 clones in the sample; about four fifths occur only once, and 5.8% lies in the top ten. Material: blood, obtained from a patient whose treatment included radiotherapy and nephrectomy. These TCRs come from a man in his fifties or sixties with renal cell carcinoma.

The chain carries TRBV19 and TRBJ1-3; 8 bases line up with TRBD1. CDR1 and CDR2 (germline): LNHDA, SQIVND (reference sequence). V lost 3 bases to trimming and J lost 1 base; unmatched junction nucleotides: 8. The CDR3 has 17 residues. The CDR3 sequence is CASSIRDRFESGNTIYF. CDR3 in DNA: TGTGCCAGTAGTATTCGGGACAGGTTCGAATCTGGAAACACCATATATTTT.

V gene TRBV20-1 combines with J gene TRBJ2-7; D perhaps matches TRBD1 (6 bases). This CDR3 is built from 11 residues. V was clipped by 5 bases and J by 4 bases, with 9 bases between them. The V gene's germline CDR1 is DFQATT and CDR2 SNEGSKA (reference sequence). CDR3 residues: CSAFGQYEQYF. The CDR3 nucleotides are TGCAGTGCTTTCGGACAGTACGAGCAGTACTTC.

The gene calls are TRBV6-5 and TRBJ2-7, with unresolved D. The CDR3 loop spans 14 amino acids. Trimming took off 0 bases at V and 2 bases at J, with 8 bases between the two ends. The germline V gene has CDR1 MNHEY and CDR2 SVGAGI. The CDR3: CASSYSTSTYEQYF. As DNA, the CDR3 is TGTGCCAGCAGTTACTCAACCAGCACCTACGAGCAGTACTTC.

The CDR3 nucleotides read TGCGCCAGCAGCTTGGATCGGTTTCGGGCGGGAGGCAATGAGCAGTTCTTC. It is translated as CASSLDRFRAGGNEQFF. V gene TRBV5-1 combines with J gene TRBJ2-1, with 8 bases fitting TRBD2. CDR3 length: 17 residues. The J segment lost 6 bases and the V segment lost 0 bases, leaving 11 bases of the junction unmatched. CDR1 is SGHRS, CDR2 YFSETQ, per germline.

The count of this clone is one. The CDR3 is CSVEAGGSTDTQYF. CDR3 DNA: TGCAGCGTTGAAGCGGGGGGATCCACAGATACGCAGTATTTT. V gene TRBV29-1 combines with J gene TRBJ2-3; 7 bases line up with TRBD2. V shed 1 base, J shed 2 bases, and the junction held 3 bases outside the gene matches. This CDR3 contains 14 residues. Per germline, CDR1 SQVTM and CDR2 ANQGSEA.

A remark on this clone: At one of its ends the junction is not consistent with the germline gene, which may arise from a read error. The chain is built from TRBV5-1 and TRBJ1-2, with D perhaps matching TRBD1 (5 bases). Germline CDR1 is SGHRS and CDR2 is YFSETQ. CDR3 length equals 11 residues. This CDR3 is CASSLEGGTYF. The CDR3 DNA reads as TGCGCCAGCAGCTTGGAGGGTGGGACGTACTTC.

The table lists this clone with a count of one. V is TRBV4-2 and J is TRBJ2-1; 9 bases line up with TRBD2. The CDR3 is 16 residues long. In germline, CDR1 is LGHNA, CDR2 YNFKEQ. Losses at the gene ends were 0 bases for V and 4 bases for J; bases not matched to a gene: 4. CDR3 bases: TGTGCCAGCAGCCAAGAAGGCGGGGGGGGTTACAATGAGCAGTTCTTC. This gives the protein CASSQEGGGGYNEQFF.

The chain uses TRBV7-9 and TRBJ1-1; 9 positions agree with TRBD1. CDR3 length: 13 residues. Germline-derived CDR1 and CDR2 are SEHNR and FQNEAQ (reference sequence). V dropped 5 bases and J dropped 11; count of bases not matched to a gene: 9. This CDR3 is CASSLLGQGWAFF. The DNA of the CDR3 is TGTGCCAGCAGCCTCCTGGGACAGGGTTGGGCTTTCTTT.

The V gene is TRBV9, the J gene TRBJ2-7, with a tentative D call TRBD2 (5 bases). Trimming pared 0 bases from V and 3 bases from J, leaving 13 bases between. Per germline, CDR1 SGDLS and CDR2 YYNGEE. This CDR3 comprises 15 residues. As DNA, the CDR3 is TGTGCCAGCAGCGTAGCCCCGGACGGGAACTACGAGCAGTACTTC. Translation gives CASSVAPDGNYEQYF.

This chain links TRBV5-1 with TRBJ2-2; perhaps TRBD1 as D (6 bases). V was pared by 4 bases and J by 0 bases, with 10 bases between. This CDR3 is 15 amino acids long. Per germline, CDR1 SGHRS and CDR2 YFSETQ. The DNA for the CDR3 is TGCGCCAGCAGCAGGGGGTACGCGAACACCGGGGAGCTGTTTTTT. This codes for CASSRGYANTGELFF.

The chain employs TRBV25-1 and TRBJ2-2, with no clear D. Germline loops: CDR1 MGHDK, CDR2 SYGVNS. With 9 bases removed from V and 0 bases from J, the gap between germline ends came to 17 bases. CDR3 length: 16 amino acids. The CDR3 DNA sequence: TGTGCCAGTTCTCCCACAGAGGCCCCGAACACCGGGGAGCTGTTTTTT. It translates to CASSPTEAPNTGELFF.

The genes are TRBV2 and TRBJ2-5; 9 nucleotides match TRBD2. Trimming took 6 bases from V and 3 from J; bases not matched to a gene: 8. Looked up from germline, CDR1 is SNHLY and CDR2 is FYNNEI. The CDR3 has 15 residues. CDR3 sequence (DNA): TGTGCCAGCAGCCAGACTAGCGGACAGGAAGAGACCCAGTACTTC. This gives the protein CASSQTSGQEETQYF.

The chain has TRBV18 and TRBJ2-7, with 8 positions matching TRBD1. The CDR3 spans 15 residues. CDR1 and CDR2 from the germline V gene are KGHSH and LQKENI. The V gene end was trimmed by 5 bases and the J gene end by 2 bases; junction bases not matched to a gene: 8. CDR3: CASSGGQADTYEQYF. The DNA for the CDR3 is TGTGCCAGCTCAGGGGGACAGGCCGATACCTACGAGCAGTACTTC. Looking up the rest from reference TRBV18 and TRBJ2-7 gives the full variable domain: NAGVMQNPRHLVRRRGQEARLRCSPMKGHSHVYWYRQLPEEGLKFMVYLQKENIIDESGMPKERFSAEFPKEGPSILRIQQVVRGDSAAYFCASSGGQADTYEQYFGPGTRLTVT.

The J gene is TRBJ2-1, the V gene TRBV18; the match to TRBD2 covers 7 bases. Germline lookup yields CDR1 KGHSH and CDR2 LQKENI. There are 15 residues in the CDR3. The V segment lost 3 bases and the J segment 4 bases; nucleotides outside the gene matches: 6. CDR3: CASSPSLAEYNEQFF. The CDR3 DNA reads TGTGCCAGCTCACCGAGTCTAGCGGAATACAATGAGCAGTTCTTC.

The chain combines TRBV7-2 with TRBJ1-4; D possibly corresponds to TRBD1 (5 bases). Germline-derived CDR1 and CDR2 are SGHTA and FQGNSA. Trimming pared 0 bases from V and 5 bases from J, leaving 7 bases between. CDR3 length: 14 amino acids. The CDR3 coding sequence is TGTGCCAGCAGCTTAGCGTGGGACAATGAAAAACTGTTTTTT. It is translated as CASSLAWDNEKLFF.

This clone has just one count. V and J are TRBV2 and TRBJ2-3; no clear D gene. Germline V gene lookup returns CDR1 SNHLY and CDR2 FYNNEI. The CDR3 extends over 15 amino acids. V was pared by 6 bases and J by 0 bases, with 13 bases between. CDR3 DNA sequence: TGTGCCAGCAGACTTCGGACCACAAGCACAGATACGCAGTATTTT. This translates into CASRLRTTSTDTQYF.

This clone has a single count. This chain connects TRBV5-1 to TRBJ1-1; tentatively, D is TRBD1 (5 bases). CDR1 and CDR2 from the germline V gene are SGHRS and YFSETQ. CDR3 length equals 16 residues. Trimming removed 0 bases from V and 1 base from J, with 13 bases in between. CDR3 residues: CASSLGPGGPNTEAFF. For the CDR3, the DNA is TGCGCCAGCAGCTTGGGTCCGGGGGGTCCGAACACTGAAGCTTTCTTT.

V usage is TRBV7-2 and J usage is TRBJ2-6; 8 bases are a match to TRBD1. Germline assignment: CDR1 SGHTA and CDR2 FQGNSA. J lost 0 bases, V lost 5 bases, and 6 bases had no gene match. CDR3 length: 17 amino acids. CDR3 region: CASSRTGSTSGANVLTF. CDR3 nucleotide sequence: TGTGCCAGCAGCCGGACAGGGAGTACCTCTGGGGCCAACGTCCTGACTTTC.

This clone has more than one count but fewer than ten. The V gene is TRBV10-1, the J gene TRBJ2-2; 11 nucleotides align to TRBD2. V trimming: 6 bases; J trimming: 1 base; junction bases outside the gene matches: 1. CDR1 is WNHNN, CDR2 SYGVQD, per germline (reference sequence). The CDR3 runs 15 residues. The CDR3 coding sequence is TGCGCCAGCAGGGGGACTAGCGGGAACACCGGGGAGCTGTTTTTT. Its protein product is CASRGTSGNTGELFF.

The V and J genes are TRBV19 and TRBJ2-5, with D possibly TRBD1 on 5 matching bases. CDR3 length equals 13 residues. Germline assignment: CDR1 LNHDA and CDR2 SQIVND (reference sequence). V was shortened by 4 bases and J by 2 bases, with 8 bases between the two germline ends. CDR3 coding DNA: TGTGCCAGTAGTAGGACATTTCAAGAGACCCAGTACTTC. This codes for CASSRTFQETQYF.

The chain recombines TRBV6-5 with TRBJ2-7; D may be TRBD2 (5 bases). The CDR3 is made up of 14 amino acids. The germline gives CDR1 MNHEY, CDR2 SVGAGI. V was cut by 3 bases and J by 1 base, with 10 bases left in between. The CDR3 DNA reads TGTGCCAGCAGTTATTACGGGGTTTCCTACGAGCAGTACTTC. Protein sequence: CASSYYGVSYEQYF.

The chain is built from TRBV4-3 and TRBJ2-2; D is unresolved. The ends were cut back, 6 bases at V and 2 bases at J, with 7 bases in the middle. The CDR3 spans 13 residues. From germline, CDR1 is LGHNA and CDR2 YSLEER. The CDR3 nucleotides are TGCGCCAGCAGTCATACTAACACCGGGGAGCTGTTTTTT. Residues: CASSHTNTGELFF.

The CDR3 reads CATSSGTSSYNEQFF. The CDR3 DNA follows: TGTGCCACCAGCAGCGGGACTAGCTCCTACAATGAGCAGTTCTTC. V is TRBV15 and J is TRBJ2-1, with 8 bases aligning to TRBD2. The CDR3 is 15 amino acids. CDR1 is LNHNV, CDR2 YYDKDF, per germline (reference sequence). After removal of 3 bases from V and 0 bases from J, the junction contained 1 base not matched to a gene. Full variable domain (rest looked up from reference TRBV15 and TRBJ2-1): DAMVIQNPRYQVTQFGKPVTLSCSQTLNHNVMYWYQQKSSQAPKLLFHYYDKDFNNEADTPDNFQSRRPNTSFCFLDIRSPGLGDTAMYLCATSSGTSSYNEQFFGPGTRLTVL.

V and J are TRBV5-1 and TRBJ2-5; 9 nucleotides match TRBD2. The CDR3 runs to 15 residues. V dropped 1 base and J dropped 3; count of bases not matched to a gene: 4. Germline lookup yields CDR1 SGHRS and CDR2 YFSETQ. The CDR3 spells CASSLSGGLEETQYF. Written as DNA, the CDR3 is TGCGCCAGCAGCTTGAGCGGGGGGCTTGAAGAGACCCAGTACTTC.

In this sample, this clone is medium-sized. This sequence joins TRBV27 and TRBJ2-7, with D unresolved. V gave up 7 bases and J gave up 2 bases, with 24 bases separating them. This CDR3 region has 17 residues. Germline V lookup: CDR1 MNHEY, CDR2 SMNVEV (reference sequence). As DNA, the CDR3 is TGTGCCAGCACTTTTTGGTTGGGCGCCCGAACCGCCTACGAGCAGTACTTC. Residues: CASTFWLGARTAYEQYF.